The clone carrying this TCR beta chain was seen only once. Its specificity is not known. The sample is drawn from a study of cytomegalovirus exposure and HLA in healthy donors. Points from the study as a whole: Clonal expansion, a later analysis showed, was greater in HLA-associated TCR beta chains than in equally common others. In a later analysis, at a false discovery rate of 0.05, about 15,000 TCR beta sequences were associated with HLA alleles.

Vbeta (60) and Jbeta (13) primers were used in the PCR. Produced via immunoSEQ multiplex PCR; TCRdb's table is partial and in-frame only. Of under 60,000 clones listed, 70% to 85% were seen once; the top ten hold about 3%. Trimming took 1 base from V and 4 from J, leaving 9 bases between them. Per the germline V gene, CDR1 is SEHNR and CDR2 is FQNEAQ (reference sequence). The CDR3 sequence is 14 residues long. This sequence originates from a man aged 45-65 years in good health and CMV-seronegative. Sequenced: PBMCs. The V gene is TRBV7-9, the J gene TRBJ2-3, with D unclear. For the CDR3, the DNA is TGTGCCAGCAGCTTAGTTGGAGCCCCAGATACGCAGTATTTT. Protein sequence: CASSLVGAPDTQYF.